The entry below describes one TCR beta chain. Per the germline V gene, CDR1 is GTSNPN and CDR2 is SVGIG (reference sequence). The V and J ends lost 3 bases and 4 bases, in that order; junction bases with no gene match: 7. This CDR3 has 16 amino acids. These data originate in a study of blood T cell repertoires in COVID-19. Some clones are missing from TCRdb's copy, which holds only in-frame ones; the method was immunoSEQ multiplex PCR. The table includes around 270,000 clones, approximately 85% detected once. The chain uses TRBV30 and TRBJ2-2; 11 bases are shared with TRBD2. This receptor was obtained from a human donor with COVID-19, enrolled during active disease. The donor label of this sample is uncertain. Material: peripheral blood. The CDR3 region is CAWRGGLAASTGELFF. The CDR3 DNA reads TGTGCCTGGAGGGGGGGACTAGCGGCGAGCACCGGGGAGCTGTTTTTT.